Given below is one T cell receptor (beta chain) in context. Its antigen is not known. Trimming took 4 bases from V and 6 from J, leaving 22 bases between them. There are 16 residues in the CDR3. Germline V gene sequence: CDR1 SGDLS, CDR2 YYNGEE. The sample is drawn from a study of cytomegalovirus exposure and HLA in healthy donors. Overall study results and limits: Sequencing had likely introduced a cluster of highly shared sequence variants as an artifact.

PCR amplification relied on 60 Vbeta primers (plus 13 Jbeta primers). This table comes from immunoSEQ multiplex PCR, and its TCRdb copy is limited to in-frame clones, with some not included. In the table there are roughly 120,000 clones, under 80% of which are singletons. This TCR came from a woman aged 50 to 65 in good health and CMV-seropositive. The chain recombines TRBV9 with TRBJ1-1; the D gene is possibly TRBD1 (6 bases). The source material was PBMCs. The DNA for the CDR3 is TGTGCCAGCAGCCCCAGCCCCCTGGCAGGGGTGGCTGAAGCTTTCTTT. Residues: CASSPSPLAGVAEAFF.